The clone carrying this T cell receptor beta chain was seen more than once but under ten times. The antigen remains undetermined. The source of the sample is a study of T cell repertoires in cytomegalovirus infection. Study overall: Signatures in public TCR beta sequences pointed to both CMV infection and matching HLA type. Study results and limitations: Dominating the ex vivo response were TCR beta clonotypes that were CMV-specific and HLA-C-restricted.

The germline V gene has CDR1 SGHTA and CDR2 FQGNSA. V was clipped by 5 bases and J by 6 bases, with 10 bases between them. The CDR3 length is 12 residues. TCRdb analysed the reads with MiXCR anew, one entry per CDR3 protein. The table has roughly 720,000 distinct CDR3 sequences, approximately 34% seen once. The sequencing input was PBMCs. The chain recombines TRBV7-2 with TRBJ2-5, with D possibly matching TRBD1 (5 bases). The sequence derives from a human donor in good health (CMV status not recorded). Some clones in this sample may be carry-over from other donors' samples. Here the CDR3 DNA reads TGTGCCAGCAGCCTGGGGCGACAGACCCAGTACTTC. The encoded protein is CASSLGRQTQYF.